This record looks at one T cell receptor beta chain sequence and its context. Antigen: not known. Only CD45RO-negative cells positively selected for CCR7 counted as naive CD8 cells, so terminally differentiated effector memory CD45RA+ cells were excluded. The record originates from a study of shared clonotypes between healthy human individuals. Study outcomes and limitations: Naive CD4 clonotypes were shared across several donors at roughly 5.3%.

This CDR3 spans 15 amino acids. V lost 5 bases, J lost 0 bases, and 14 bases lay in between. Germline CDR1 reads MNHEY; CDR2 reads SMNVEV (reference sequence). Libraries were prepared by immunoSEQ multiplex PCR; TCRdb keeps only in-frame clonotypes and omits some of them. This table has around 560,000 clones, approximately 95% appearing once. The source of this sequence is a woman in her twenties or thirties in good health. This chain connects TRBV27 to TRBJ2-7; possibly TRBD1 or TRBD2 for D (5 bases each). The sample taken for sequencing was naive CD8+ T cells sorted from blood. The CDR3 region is CASSPVSGSSYEQYF. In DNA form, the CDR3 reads TGTGCCAGCAGTCCTGTATCAGGGAGCTCCTACGAGCAGTACTTC.